Below are 29 T cell receptor beta chains sequenced from a single sample in a study of control samples from healthy donors and cancer patients. Libraries were prepared by immunoSEQ multiplex PCR; TCRdb keeps only in-frame clonotypes and omits some of them. Of about 86,000 clones in the sample, roughly 91% were seen once. Sample: PBMCs. These receptor sequences come from a woman aged 50 to 60 with colorectal cancer.

The chain carries TRBV6-5 and TRBJ1-2, with D uncertain. The CDR3 sequence is 14 residues long. Trimming pared 4 bases from V and 2 bases from J, leaving 11 bases between. Germline V lookup: CDR1 MNHEY, CDR2 SVGAGI. CDR3 region: CASSSPARNYGYTF. As DNA, the CDR3 is TGTGCCAGCAGTTCCCCGGCCAGAAACTATGGCTACACCTTC.

The chain couples TRBV6-5 to TRBJ1-2, with D unresolved. Germline CDR1 MNHEY, CDR2 SVGAGI. The CDR3 length is 10 residues. The V end was cut by 7 bases, the J end by 6 bases, with 6 bases between. The DNA for the CDR3 is TGTGCCAGCATGGGGAATGGCTACACCTTC. This codes for CASMGNGYTF.

This chain joins TRBV6-5 and TRBJ1-1; TRBD1 might be the D (5 bases). Germline CDR1 MNHEY, CDR2 SVGAGI. Trimming left V 6 bases short and J 0 bases short, with 11 bases between. The CDR3 contains 14 residues. The CDR3 bases are TGTGCCAGCAGCTGGGAGGACATGAACACTGAAGCTTTCTTT. This codes for CASSWEDMNTEAFF.

The V call is TRBV4-3, the J call TRBJ2-1; the D gene is possibly TRBD2 (5 bases). This CDR3 has 15 residues. The germline gives CDR1 LGHNA, CDR2 YSLEER. The V end lost 0 bases, the J end lost 3 bases, and 9 bases lay between the germline ends. Written as DNA, the CDR3 is TGCGCCAGCAGCCAAGAGAGGGCAGGCTACAATGAGCAGTTCTTC. Translated: CASSQERAGYNEQFF.

A note on this clone: The sample has other DNA sequences that encode this CDR3 too. The chain recombines TRBV9 with TRBJ1-1; D ambiguous. Trimming removed 0 bases from V and 3 bases from J, with 6 bases in between. This CDR3 has 13 residues. Germline V gene lookup returns CDR1 SGDLS and CDR2 YYNGEE. The CDR3 protein is CASSVGGYTEAFF. CDR3 sequence (DNA): TGTGCCAGCAGCGTAGGTGGGTACACTGAAGCTTTCTTT.

This clone was counted once. The J gene is TRBJ2-2, the V gene TRBV10-3; TRBD1 agrees at 9 bases. J lost 4 bases, V lost 8 bases, and 8 bases had no gene match. The CDR3 covers 15 residues. Germline CDR1 is ENHRY and CDR2 is SYGVKD. CDR3 coding DNA: TGTGCCATCGCGCCGGGACAGGGTGTCACCGGGGAGCTGTTTTTT. It codes for CAIAPGQGVTGELFF.

This clone has a single count. The rearrangement links TRBV20-1 to TRBJ1-3; a weak D match, TRBD1 (6 bases). Germline CDR1 DFQATT, CDR2 SNEGSKA (reference sequence). The CDR3 length is 14 residues. Trimming stripped 3 bases from V and 0 bases from J, with 9 bases between. The CDR3 region has the DNA TGCAGTGCTAGTACAGGGTTCTCTGGAAACACCATATATTTT. It translates to CSASTGFSGNTIYF.

The V gene is TRBV20-1, the J gene TRBJ2-4, with TRBD2 matching over 9 bases. J gave up 5 bases and V 3 bases, and 8 bases lay outside the gene matches. Germline V lookup: CDR1 DFQATT, CDR2 SNEGSKA (reference sequence). There are 15 residues in the CDR3. The CDR3 is CSASLWRGGQNIQYF. For the CDR3, the DNA is TGCAGTGCTAGTCTTTGGCGGGGGGGCCAAAACATTCAGTACTTC.

The V and J genes are TRBV27 and TRBJ1-4; 7 nucleotides align to TRBD1. This CDR3 contains 15 residues. Per the germline V gene, CDR1 is MNHEY and CDR2 is SMNVEV (reference sequence). J was trimmed by 6 bases and V by 5 bases; bases with no gene match: 9. CDR3 DNA: TGTGCCAGCAGTCTGACAGGGTTTAAGGATGAAAAACTGTTTTTT. Protein sequence: CASSLTGFKDEKLFF.

The genes are TRBV7-8 and TRBJ2-7, with a tentative D call TRBD1 (6 bases). V was clipped by 1 base and J by 6 bases, with 13 bases between them. CDR1 and CDR2 (germline): SGHVS, FQNEAQ. This CDR3 has 14 residues. The CDR3 is CASSLVQGLSEQYV. For the CDR3, the DNA is TGTGCCAGCAGCTTAGTTCAGGGGTTAAGCGAGCAGTACGTC.

The V gene is TRBV30, the J gene TRBJ1-1, with TRBD1 identical over 8 bases. With 5 bases clipped from V and 6 bases from J, the junction kept 8 bases outside the gene matches. The germline V gene has CDR1 GTSNPN and CDR2 SVGIG (reference sequence). The CDR3 loop spans 13 amino acids. DNA for the CDR3: TGTGCCTGGGAAGGACAGGGTATGGCTGAAGCTTTCTTT. Protein sequence: CAWEGQGMAEAFF.

The genes are TRBV6-1 and TRBJ2-1; 7 nucleotides line up with TRBD1. V was pared by 4 bases and J by 10 bases, with 16 bases of the junction left unmatched. This CDR3 has 16 amino acids. Germline V lookup: CDR1 MNHNS, CDR2 SASEGT. DNA of the CDR3: TGTGCCAGCAGTGCCTTCCCCGGGACAGAGTATGGGGAGCAGTTCTTC. Amino acid sequence: CASSAFPGTEYGEQFF.

The rearrangement joins TRBV10-3 to TRBJ2-6, with D unclear. The ends were cut back, 9 bases at V and 0 bases at J, with 9 bases in the middle. Per the germline V gene, CDR1 is ENHRY and CDR2 is SYGVKD. This CDR3 comprises 14 residues. The CDR3 here is CAIRVGSGANVLTF. The CDR3 DNA follows: TGTGCCATTAGAGTTGGCTCTGGGGCCAACGTCCTGACTTTC.

The chain couples TRBV10-3 to TRBJ2-6; TRBD1 might be the D (5 bases). Trimming removed 3 bases at V and 0 bases at J, with 9 bases between. CDR3 length: 16 amino acids. The germline gives CDR1 ENHRY, CDR2 SYGVKD. DNA for the CDR3: TGTGCCATCAGTGATGACAGCCTCTCTGGGGCCAACGTCCTGACTTTC. It specifies CAISDDSLSGANVLTF.

V usage is TRBV10-3 and J usage is TRBJ2-7; D remains ambiguous. The CDR3 runs 13 residues. The V gene's germline CDR1 is ENHRY and CDR2 SYGVKD. Trimming removed 1 base at V and 3 bases at J, with 7 bases between. This CDR3 reads CAISEWGNYEQYV. The CDR3 nucleotides read TGTGCCATCAGTGAGTGGGGAAACTACGAGCAGTACGTC.

The CDR3 coding sequence is TGTGCCAGCAGCTCCTTGAGCACAGATACGCAGTATTTT. It codes for CASSSLSTDTQYF. This chain connects TRBV7-2 to TRBJ2-3; D is uncertain. The germline V and J ends were trimmed by 4 bases and 0 bases, with 5 bases remaining between them. CDR1 is SGHTA and CDR2 is FQGNSA in the germline V gene. The CDR3 totals 13 residues. The whole variable domain, remainder taken from reference TRBV7-2 and TRBJ2-3, is GAGVSQSPSNKVTEKGKDVELRCDPISGHTALYWYRQSLGQGLEFLIYFQGNSAPDKSGLPSDRFSAERTGGSVSTLTIQRTQQEDSAVYLCASSSLSTDTQYFGPGTRLTVL.

The chain uses TRBV10-3 and TRBJ2-1; possibly TRBD1 or TRBD2 for D (5 bases each). Germline CDR1 is ENHRY and CDR2 is SYGVKD. Trimming removed 2 bases from V and 9 bases from J, with 11 bases in between. The CDR3 has 13 amino acids. CDR3 residues: CAISEGQGREQFF. CDR3 nucleotides: TGTGCCATCAGTGAGGGTCAGGGACGTGAGCAGTTCTTC.

The chain couples TRBV4-1 to TRBJ2-1; D remains ambiguous. The V gene's germline CDR1 is MGHRA and CDR2 YSYEKL. This CDR3 is built from 12 residues. Deletions cut 1 base from V and 12 bases from J, with 10 bases between. DNA for the CDR3: TGCGCCAGCAGCCAAGTAGGTTTCGGGCAGTTCTTC. Protein sequence: CASSQVGFGQFF.

This sequence joins TRBV18 and TRBJ2-2; 9 bases fit TRBD1. Trimming at V came to 2 bases and at J to 5 bases, leaving 3 bases not matched to a gene. The CDR3 runs to 15 residues. The germline V gene encodes CDR1 KGHSH and CDR2 LQKENI. CDR3 sequence (DNA): TGTGCCAGCTCACCAAGACAGGGGGATACCGGGGAGCTGTTTTTT. Protein: CASSPRQGDTGELFF.

This rearrangement joins TRBV3-1 (or the pseudogene TRBV3-2) to TRBJ1-2, with D perhaps TRBD1 (6 bases). Trimming pared 1 base from V and 5 bases from J, leaving 14 bases between. The germline CDR1 and CDR2 sequences are LGHDT and YNNKEL (reference sequence). CDR3 size: 15 residues. The CDR3 reads CASSQGGGMGYGYTF. CDR3 coding DNA: TGTGCCAGCAGCCAAGGAGGGGGGATGGGATATGGCTACACCTTC.

The chain carries TRBV6-6 and TRBJ2-5; D call uncertain. The V end was cut by 0 bases, the J end by 5 bases, with 4 bases between. Germline V gene lookup returns CDR1 MNHNY and CDR2 SVGAGI (reference sequence). The CDR3 runs to 12 residues. In nucleotides, the CDR3 is TGTGCCAGCAGTTACTCGGGGGAGACCCAGTACTTC. This encodes CASSYSGETQYF.

The chain is built from TRBV19 and TRBJ1-2, with 7 bases that match TRBD1. V lost 6 bases to trimming and J lost 4 bases; unmatched junction nucleotides: 5. The CDR3 has 13 amino acids. Per germline, CDR1 LNHDA and CDR2 SQIVND (reference sequence). CDR3: CASSRQGSYGYTF. CDR3 DNA: TGTGCCAGTAGCAGACAGGGATCCTATGGCTACACCTTC.

This chain connects TRBV28 to TRBJ1-1; D is perhaps TRBD1 (6 bases). Trimming left V 6 bases short and J 10 bases short, with 27 bases between. The germline CDR1 and CDR2 sequences are MDHEN and SYDVKM. This CDR3 comprises 16 residues. The CDR3 DNA is TGTGCCAGCAGCCCTAGGGGGGGTTCTAAGCTTTGGGGAGCTTTCTTT. It codes for CASSPRGGSKLWGAFF.

The genes are TRBV24-1 and TRBJ2-5; 8 bases align to TRBD1. V lost 12 bases to trimming and J lost 5 bases; unmatched junction nucleotides: 10. The germline V gene encodes CDR1 KGHDR and CDR2 SFDVKD. The CDR3 runs to 13 residues. Written as DNA, the CDR3 is TGTGCCGCATACAGGGGGAGGAGGGAGACCCAGTACTTC. Amino acid sequence: CAAYRGRRETQYF.

The chain links TRBV25-1 to TRBJ1-5, with 7 bases that match TRBD1. Germline V gene data show CDR1 as MGHDK and CDR2 as SYGVNS. The ends lost 5 bases at V and 6 bases at J; junction bases unmatched: 4. The CDR3 loop spans 13 amino acids. The CDR3 spells CASSRQGGQPQHF. For the CDR3, the DNA is TGTGCCAGCAGTAGACAGGGAGGTCAGCCCCAGCATTTT.

The gene calls are TRBV5-8 and TRBJ2-3; D may be TRBD2 (5 bases). The length of the CDR3 is 17 residues. V lost 4 bases, J lost 2 bases, and 20 bases lay in between. CDR1 is SGHTS, CDR2 YDEGEE, per germline. In DNA, the CDR3 is TGTGCCAGCAGCGCCGACTATACCGCAGATCCCACAGATACGCAGTATTTT. This encodes CASSADYTADPTDTQYF.

This clone was seen once. J is TRBJ2-3 and V is TRBV7-2; D might be TRBD1 or TRBD2, each matching 6 bases. Trimming cost V 1 base and J 0 bases, with 14 bases left between them. Germline V gene lookup returns CDR1 SGHTA and CDR2 FQGNSA. This CDR3 is 17 amino acids long. CDR3 sequence: CASSLETGAGSTDTQYF. DNA of the CDR3: TGTGCCAGCAGCTTAGAAACGGGGGCCGGTAGCACAGATACGCAGTATTTT.

Details on this clone: One end of the junction is discordant with germline, which a read error may explain. V usage is TRBV6-6 and J usage is TRBJ2-2; D possibly corresponds to TRBD1 (6 bases). CDR3 length: 12 amino acids. Germline V gene data show CDR1 as MNHNY and CDR2 as SVGAGI (reference sequence). The CDR3 bases are TGTGCCAACAGTCAGGGGTCCGGGGAGCTGTTTTTT. Amino acid sequence: CANSQGSGELFF.

The chain employs TRBV10-3 and TRBJ2-1; TRBD1 matches at 8 bases. The germline V gene encodes CDR1 ENHRY and CDR2 SYGVKD. The CDR3 length is 14 residues. V lost 10 bases and J lost 7; bases outside the gene matches: 12. The CDR3 loop is CATDFTGGLNEQFF. CDR3 DNA: TGTGCCACCGACTTTACAGGGGGGTTAAATGAGCAGTTCTTC.